This T cell receptor (beta chain) was sequenced in a study of control samples from healthy donors and cancer patients. Assay: immunoSEQ multiplex PCR; the TCRdb copy retains only in-frame clones and omits some. The sample lists 55,000 to 65,000 clones, about 87% occurring once. This CDR3 region has 12 residues. Germline V gene sequence: CDR1 SNHLY, CDR2 FYNNEI. The V and J ends lost 3 bases and 4 bases respectively, with 4 bases between them. The chain has TRBV2 and TRBJ1-5; D unresolved. The sequenced material came from PBMCs. The sequence was collected from a woman aged 55-69 years with lung cancer. CDR3 in DNA: TGTGCCAGCAGTGAGCGAAATCAGCCCCAGCATTTT. It translates to CASSERNQPQHF.